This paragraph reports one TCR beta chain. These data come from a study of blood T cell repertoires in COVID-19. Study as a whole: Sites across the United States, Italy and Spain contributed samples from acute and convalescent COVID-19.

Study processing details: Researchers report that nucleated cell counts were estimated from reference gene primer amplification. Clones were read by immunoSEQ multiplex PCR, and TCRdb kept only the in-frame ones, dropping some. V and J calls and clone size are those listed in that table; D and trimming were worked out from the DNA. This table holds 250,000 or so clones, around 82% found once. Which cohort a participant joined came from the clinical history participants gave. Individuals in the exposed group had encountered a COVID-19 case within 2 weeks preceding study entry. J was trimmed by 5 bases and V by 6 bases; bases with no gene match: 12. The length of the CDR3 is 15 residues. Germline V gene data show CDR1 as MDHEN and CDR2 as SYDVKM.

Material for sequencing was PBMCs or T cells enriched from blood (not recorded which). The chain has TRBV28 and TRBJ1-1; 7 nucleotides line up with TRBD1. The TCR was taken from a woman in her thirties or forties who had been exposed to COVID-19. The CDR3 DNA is TGTGCCAGCAGCGGAGGGGGCCTTCAAGGAACTGAAGCTTTCTTT. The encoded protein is CASSGGGLQGTEAFF.